The 6 T cell receptor beta chains listed next were all sequenced from one sample in a study of regulatory T cells in long-lasting Graves disease. Time point denoted: newly diagnosed GD, antithyroid drugs for less than 3 months. The TCR library was made from RNA extracted from PBMCs. CDR3 regions were amplified by Arm-PCR using iRepertoire HTBI primers to build TCR beta libraries. In TCRdb, the multiplex PCR reads were re-called with MiXCR into one record per CDR3 protein. Here the sample spans 450,000 to 700,000 distinct CDR3 sequences, 13% being singletons. The data also belong to a second study, concerning T cells in Graves' hyperthyroidism and ophthalmopathy.

The input for sequencing was peripheral blood mononuclear cells (PBMCs), taken at new diagnosis, from a patient treated with antithyroid drugs. The receptors stem from a man aged 30 to 39 with Graves disease.

This clonotype showed up many times. V gene TRBV27 combines with J gene TRBJ2-2; TRBD1 is a possible D gene (5 bases). CDR3 length equals 15 residues. Per germline, CDR1 MNHEY and CDR2 SMNVEV (reference sequence). Trimming left V 6 bases short and J 1 base short, with 12 bases between. The CDR3 reads CASRRRQRNTGELFF. The CDR3 nucleotides are TGTGCCAGCAGACGACGACAGAGGAACACCGGGGAGCTGTTTTTT.

The chain couples TRBV10-3 to TRBJ2-1, with 8 bases aligning to TRBD1. CDR1 and CDR2 from the germline V gene are ENHRY and SYGVKD. After removal of 11 bases from V and 0 bases from J, the junction contained 9 bases not matched to a gene. The CDR3 sequence is 15 residues long. CDR3 sequence (DNA): TGTGCCGCCACAGGGGGACCTTACTCCTACAATGAGCAGTTCTTC. Protein: CAATGGPYSYNEQFF.

This clonotype has a count of ten or more. The rearrangement uses TRBV20-1 and TRBJ2-7, with unresolved D. The CDR3 length is 10 residues. Germline V gene sequence: CDR1 DFQATT, CDR2 SNEGSKA (reference sequence). The V gene lost 5 bases and the J gene lost 5 bases, with 7 bases spanning the gap. The CDR3 coding sequence is TGCAGTGCTGGCGTCCACGAGCAGTACTTC. The encoded protein is CSAGVHEQYF.

In its sample, this clonotype was seen many times. The V and J genes are TRBV20-1 and TRBJ1-1; possible D gene TRBD1, 6 bases. In germline, CDR1 is DFQATT, CDR2 SNEGSKA (reference sequence). The CDR3 spans 15 residues. Trimming took off 4 bases at V and 2 bases at J, with 17 bases between the two ends. CDR3 amino acids: CSATRGGPSNTEAFF. CDR3 coding DNA: TGCAGTGCTACCAGGGGCGGGCCCTCCAACACTGAAGCTTTCTTT.

This clonotype was counted ten times or more. The V and J genes are TRBV20-1 and TRBJ1-2; no definite D call. Germline CDR1 is DFQATT and CDR2 is SNEGSKA (reference sequence). V dropped 0 bases and J dropped 7 bases, with 18 bases sitting between them. The CDR3 has 15 amino acids. In DNA, the CDR3 is TGCAGTGCTAGAGATCAGTCTTCTGTGACGGGTGGCTACACCTTC. Translation gives CSARDQSSVTGGYTF.

This clonotype was picked up many times. The V gene is TRBV20-1, the J gene TRBJ2-1; D uncertain. Trimming took off 3 bases at V and 1 base at J, with 4 bases between the two ends. Looked up from germline, CDR1 is DFQATT and CDR2 is SNEGSKA (reference sequence). This CDR3 spans 12 amino acids. CDR3 sequence: CSARDSYNEQFF. CDR3 nucleotide sequence: TGCAGTGCTAGGGATTCCTACAATGAGCAGTTCTTC.